Below, 18 T cell receptor beta chains from the same sample are listed, as sequenced in a study of cytomegalovirus exposure and HLA in healthy donors. The PCR was carried out with 60 Vbeta primers and 13 Jbeta primers. This table comes from immunoSEQ multiplex PCR, and its TCRdb copy is limited to in-frame clones, with some not included. The table includes about 170,000 clones, 70% to 80% detected once. Material: PBMCs. These receptors all come from a female donor in good health and CMV-seronegative.

The CDR3 nucleotides are TGTGCCAGCAGCCCCGGACAGGCTGTTGGCTACACCTTC. Residues: CASSPGQAVGYTF. The chain recombines TRBV7-2 with TRBJ1-2, with 7 positions matching TRBD1. The germline gives CDR1 SGHTA, CDR2 FQGNSA. The CDR3 totals 13 residues. The V and J ends lost 5 bases and 7 bases, in that order; junction bases with no gene match: 7.

V is TRBV6-1 and J is TRBJ1-6, with unresolved D. The CDR3 covers 13 residues. Germline CDR1 reads MNHNS; CDR2 reads SASEGT. V was clipped by 6 bases and J by 6 bases, with 9 bases between them. The CDR3 here is CASRTRGNSPLHF. DNA for the CDR3: TGTGCCAGCAGGACGCGAGGTAATTCACCCCTCCACTTT.

The rearrangement joins TRBV7-9 to TRBJ1-2; the match to TRBD1 covers 9 bases. V was pared by 11 bases and J by 4 bases, with 8 bases of the junction left unmatched. There are 13 residues in the CDR3. Germline V gene data show CDR1 as SEHNR and CDR2 as FQNEAQ (reference sequence). CDR3 bases: TGTGCCGGAACAGGGGGCGTTGGCTATGGCTACACCTTC. Translating gives CAGTGGVGYGYTF.

This clone was detected a few times. This chain joins TRBV6-6 and TRBJ2-4; 7 bases line up with TRBD1. Trimming at V came to 1 base and at J to 6 bases, leaving 9 bases not matched to a gene. Germline CDR1 MNHNY, CDR2 SVGAGI (reference sequence). There are 16 residues in the CDR3. CDR3 nucleotide sequence: TGTGCCAGCAGTTACTTCACAAGGGGGCGGAGAAACATTCAGTACTTC. This translates into CASSYFTRGRRNIQYF.

CDR3 in DNA: TGTGCCAGCAGTGCAATCCCGGTCGAGCTGTTTTTT. It is translated as CASSAIPVELFF. The chain employs TRBV2 and TRBJ2-2; D not resolved. The germline V gene has CDR1 SNHLY and CDR2 FYNNEI. Trimming removed 4 bases from V and 11 bases from J, with 11 bases in between. This CDR3 has 12 residues.

The rearrangement links TRBV19 to TRBJ1-3; 12 nucleotides match TRBD1. Germline V CDR1 and CDR2: LNHDA, SQIVND (reference sequence). This CDR3 region has 13 residues. With 8 bases clipped from V and 5 bases from J, the junction kept 1 base outside the gene matches. The CDR3 DNA is TGTGCCAGTTGGGACAGGGGGCGAAACACCATATATTTT. The encoded protein is CASWDRGRNTIYF.

V gene TRBV5-4 combines with J gene TRBJ1-2, with 12 bases lining up with TRBD1. CDR3 length equals 16 residues. The V gene end was trimmed by 6 bases and the J gene end by 5 bases; junction bases not matched to a gene: 11. Germline V gene sequence: CDR1 SGHNT, CDR2 YYREEE (reference sequence). The CDR3 reads CASTNGGTGGRYGYTF. The CDR3 nucleotides are TGTGCCAGCACCAACGGAGGGACAGGGGGCCGGTATGGCTACACCTTC. Using reference TRBV5-4 and TRBJ1-2 for the parts outside the CDR3, the full variable domain is ETGVTQSPTHLIKTRGQQVTLRCSSQSGHNTVSWYQQALGQGPQFIFQYYREEENGRGNFPPRFSGLQFPNYSSELNVNALELDDSALYLCASTNGGTGGRYGYTFGSGTRLTVV.

The chain carries TRBV11-1 and TRBJ1-1; D perhaps matches TRBD1 (6 bases). CDR1 SGHAT and CDR2 FQDESV come from the germline V gene (reference sequence). V was pared by 5 bases and J by 6 bases, with 19 bases between. This CDR3 is built from 15 residues. CDR3 region: CASSPKGGGSSEAFF. The DNA for the CDR3 is TGTGCCAGCAGCCCCAAAGGGGGGGGGTCATCTGAAGCTTTCTTT.

This clone was counted a few times. This chain joins TRBV27 and TRBJ1-5; 7 positions agree with TRBD1. The CDR3 covers 16 residues. The V segment lost 5 bases and the J segment 4 bases; nucleotides outside the gene matches: 11. Looked up from germline, CDR1 is MNHEY and CDR2 is SMNVEV (reference sequence). CDR3 loop: CASSPLGTANNQPQHF. In DNA form, the CDR3 reads TGTGCCAGCAGTCCCTTAGGGACAGCTAATAATCAGCCCCAGCATTTT.

Only a few counts were recorded for this clone. The chain carries TRBV29-1 and TRBJ2-5, with D perhaps TRBD2 (5 bases). Trimming pared 3 bases from V and 4 bases from J, leaving 9 bases between. Looked up from germline, CDR1 is SQVTM and CDR2 is ANQGSEA. CDR3 length: 12 amino acids. The CDR3 here is CSVDGSVETQYF. CDR3 coding DNA: TGCAGCGTTGATGGTAGCGTAGAGACCCAGTACTTC.

This clone was observed once. The chain is built from TRBV28 and TRBJ1-5; D unresolved. This CDR3 region has 12 residues. Germline-derived CDR1 and CDR2 are MDHEN and SYDVKM. The V and J ends lost 4 bases and 3 bases respectively, with 4 bases between them. CDR3 in DNA: TGTGCCAGCAGTTCATTCAATCAGCCCCAGCATTTT. Its translation is CASSSFNQPQHF.

The chain is built from TRBV4-1 and TRBJ1-6, with a tentative D call TRBD1 (5 bases). Trimming removed 1 base from V and 14 bases from J, with 21 bases in between. This CDR3 is 16 amino acids long. Germline V gene sequence: CDR1 MGHRA, CDR2 YSYEKL. CDR3 residues: CASSQATGTGERALHF. The CDR3 nucleotides are TGCGCCAGCAGCCAAGCCACCGGGACGGGGGAACGAGCCCTCCACTTT.

The V gene is TRBV25-1, the J gene TRBJ1-4; the match to TRBD1 covers 7 bases. J lost 8 bases, V lost 2 bases, and 11 bases had no gene match. The CDR3 extends over 16 amino acids. Looked up from germline, CDR1 is MGHDK and CDR2 is SYGVNS. CDR3 amino acids: CASSEPDRPLQEKLFF. The CDR3 DNA is TGTGCCAGCAGTGAACCGGACAGGCCCTTGCAGGAAAAACTGTTTTTT.

The chain links TRBV7-9 to TRBJ1-4, with 7 bases that match TRBD1. CDR3 length: 15 residues. Germline values: CDR1 SEHNR, CDR2 FQNEAQ (reference sequence). V gave up 9 bases and J gave up 8 bases; unmatched junction bases: 15. CDR3 residues: CARGGSTGSGEKLFF. Written as DNA, the CDR3 is TGTGCCAGGGGGGGTTCGACAGGGTCAGGCGAAAAACTGTTTTTT.

V gene TRBV6-5 combines with J gene TRBJ1-1; D might be TRBD1 (5 bases). Per germline, CDR1 MNHEY and CDR2 SVGAGI. The length of the CDR3 is 15 residues. V lost 0 bases and J 0 bases, leaving 8 bases between the germline ends. As DNA, the CDR3 is TGTGCCAGCAGTTACTCGAACAGGATGAACACTGAAGCTTTCTTT. It codes for CASSYSNRMNTEAFF.

Comments on this clone: Other DNA sequences in the sample encode the same CDR3. This chain uses TRBV4-3 with TRBJ2-2, with TRBD2 as a possible D gene (6 bases). Per germline, CDR1 LGHNA and CDR2 YSLEER. The CDR3 has 14 residues. Trimming took off 0 bases at V and 5 bases at J, with 7 bases between the two ends. As DNA, the CDR3 is TGCGCCAGCAGCCAAGATGGGGGGACCGGGGAGCTGTTTTTT. Its protein is CASSQDGGTGELFF.

The chain uses TRBV5-1 and TRBJ2-7; TRBD2 aligns across 9 bases. The germline CDR1 and CDR2 sequences are SGHRS and YFSETQ. CDR3 length equals 15 residues. V dropped 4 bases and J dropped 2; count of bases not matched to a gene: 7. CDR3 amino acids: CASSLSGGPTYEQYF. For the CDR3, the DNA is TGCGCCAGCAGCCTTAGCGGGGGCCCTACCTACGAGCAGTACTTC.

As regards this clone: An end of the junction differs from the germline gene, which may be a read error. V is TRBV10-3 and J is TRBJ2-5, with D perhaps TRBD2 (5 bases). Germline CDR1 is ENHRY and CDR2 is SYGVKD. CDR3 size: 15 residues. DNA of the CDR3: TGTGCCATCAGTGAGTCGTCCGGGGTGAGAGAGGCCCAGTACTTC. As protein: CAISESSGVREAQYF.